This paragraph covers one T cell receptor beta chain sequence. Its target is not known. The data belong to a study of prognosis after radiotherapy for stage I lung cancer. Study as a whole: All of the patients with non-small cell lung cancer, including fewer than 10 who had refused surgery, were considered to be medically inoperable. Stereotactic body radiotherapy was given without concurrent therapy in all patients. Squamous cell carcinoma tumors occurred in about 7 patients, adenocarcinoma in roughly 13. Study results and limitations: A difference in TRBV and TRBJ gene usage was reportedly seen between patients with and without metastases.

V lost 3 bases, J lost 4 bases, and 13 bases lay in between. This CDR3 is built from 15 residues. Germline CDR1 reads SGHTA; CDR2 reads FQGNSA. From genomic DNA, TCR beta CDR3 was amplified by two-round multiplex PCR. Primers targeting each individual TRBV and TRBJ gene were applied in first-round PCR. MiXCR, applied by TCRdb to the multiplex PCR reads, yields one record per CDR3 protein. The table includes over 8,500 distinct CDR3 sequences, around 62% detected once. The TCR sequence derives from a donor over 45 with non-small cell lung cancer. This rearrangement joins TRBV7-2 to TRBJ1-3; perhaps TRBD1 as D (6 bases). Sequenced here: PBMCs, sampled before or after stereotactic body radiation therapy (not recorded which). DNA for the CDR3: TGTGCCAGCAGCTTTTCCCAGGGGAGAGGAAACACCATATATTTT. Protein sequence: CASSFSQGRGNTIYF.